This is a list of T cell receptor beta chains from one sample in a study of blood T cell repertoires in COVID-19. TCRdb's copy holds only in-frame clones and misses some; the assay was immunoSEQ multiplex PCR. The sample lists around 200,000 clones, around 84% occurring once. Sequencing used peripheral blood. These receptors were obtained from a woman older than 75 with acute or convalescent COVID-19. Each CDR3 is given with its conserved first and last residue. A D gene is named only where the DNA matches it firmly. The size entry is marked missing in some rows and otherwise reads once, few, many or a size class.

CDR3nt	CDR3aa	abundance	v_gene	j_gene	d_gene
TGTGCCAGCAGCCAAGTAGGGGTGGGGGAGACCCAGTACTTC	CASSQVGVGETQYF	.	TRBV3-1/TRBV3-2	TRBJ2-5	.
TGTGCCAGCAGAACGACAGGGAACCCTACAACCAACAATGAGCAGTTCTTC	CASRTTGNPTTNNEQFF	.	TRBV6-4	TRBJ2-1	TRBD1
TGTGCCAGCAGTCAGGTGGAGGGCCTGAAGACCCAGTACTTC	CASSQVEGLKTQYF	.	TRBV7-2	TRBJ2-5	.
TGTGCCAGTAGTATTCTACGCACCATATATTTT	CASSILRTIYF	.	TRBV19	TRBJ1-3	.
TGTGCCAGCTCCTTCAATAGCGGGAGTGGTAATGAGCAGTTCTTC	CASSFNSGSGNEQFF	.	TRBV3-1/TRBV3-2	TRBJ2-1	TRBD2
TGTGCCAGCAGTTACTCGGGCGCCGGTAACTACGAGCAGTACTTC	CASSYSGAGNYEQYF	.	TRBV6-5	TRBJ2-7	.
TGTGCCAGCAGTTATCCCGGGACAGGGGGGACCCAGTACTTC	CASSYPGTGGTQYF	few	TRBV6-5	TRBJ2-5	TRBD1
TGTGCCAGCAGGCCGGAGATGAACACTGAAGCTTTCTTT	CASRPEMNTEAFF	few	TRBV2	TRBJ1-1	.
TGCGCCAGCAGCTTGGGCCCCAGGGGGCTTTCCTACGAGCAGTACTTC	CASSLGPRGLSYEQYF	.	TRBV5-1	TRBJ2-7	TRBD1
TGTGCCAGCAGCTCACCCGGACAGGCTGTTTACTCTGGAAACACCATATATTTT	CASSSPGQAVYSGNTIYF	once	TRBV28	TRBJ1-3	TRBD1
TGTGCCACCAGCAATCGCGCCGGAGGGCGGGCTCAGCCCCAGCATTTT	CATSNRAGGRAQPQHF	.	TRBV15	TRBJ1-5	.
TGTGCCACCCTAGACAGGGCTTCTGGAAACACCATATATTTT	CATLDRASGNTIYF	.	TRBV28	TRBJ1-3	TRBD1
TGTGCCTGGAGTGTTTGGGACAGGGGATATCAGCCCCAGCATTTT	CAWSVWDRGYQPQHF	.	TRBV30	TRBJ1-5	TRBD1
TGTGCCAGCAGCCAAGATTCCAGGAATCAGCCCCAGCATTTT	CASSQDSRNQPQHF	.	TRBV3-1/TRBV3-2	TRBJ1-5	.
TGTGCCATCAATGGTCCGGGACAAGACTCTGGAAACACCATATATTTT	CAINGPGQDSGNTIYF	.	TRBV10-3	TRBJ1-3	.
TGTGCCAGCAGCCGCTGGGGACAGGGGGCCAATGAGCAGTTCTTC	CASSRWGQGANEQFF	.	TRBV14	TRBJ2-1	TRBD1
TGCGCCAGCAGCCTTATCCCAGGGGCCAACACTGAAGCTTTCTTT	CASSLIPGANTEAFF	.	TRBV4-3	TRBJ1-1	.
TGTGCCAGCAGCTTAGCAGGGGCGTTAGGCACTGAAGCTTTCTTT	CASSLAGALGTEAFF	.	TRBV11-2	TRBJ1-1	.